The subject of this entry is one TCR beta chain. Trimming took 3 bases from V and 5 from J, leaving 10 bases between them. CDR1 is SGHTA, CDR2 FQGTGA, per germline. CDR3 length: 14 residues. The entry originates in a study of blood T cell repertoires in COVID-19. Whole-study context: Both acute and convalescent COVID-19 samples were obtained from the United States, Italy and Spain. PBMCs, B-cell-depleted T cells, or T cells provided the cDNA or gDNA that made up the material.

Per the original data handling: How many nucleated cells were present was estimated from reference gene primer amplification. Assay used: immunoSEQ multiplex PCR; TCRdb lists only in-frame clones, some missing. V, J and clone size are those of that table, while D and trimming were read from the DNA. Among 80,000 or so clones, approximately 80% were seen once, and the ten largest hold 10% to 15%. The sequence derives from a man aged 80 or over with acute or convalescent COVID-19. V and J are TRBV7-3 and TRBJ2-2; D possibly corresponds to TRBD1 (5 bases). Sequencing was done on a sample of peripheral blood. The CDR3, as DNA: TGTGCCAGCAGCTTCGACCAGGGTACCGGGGAGCTGTTTTTT. Its translation is CASSFDQGTGELFF.